The rows below give T cell receptor beta chains drawn from one sample of a study of T-cell reconstitution after alpha-beta-depleted transplantation in children. From the PCR reads, TCRdb called clonotypes with MiXCR, one entry per CDR3 protein. The profile covers approximately 490,000 distinct CDR3 sequences, with about an eighth appearing a single time and 4.5% to 6% taken by the ten largest. The material sequenced was PBMCs from the stem cell graft donor, taken from the stem cell graft. Receptors were obtained from a human donor who donated a stem cell graft to a child with combined immunodeficiency. Both conserved end residues are part of each CDR3. The order of the fields is D gene, clone size, V gene, J gene, CDR3 DNA, CDR3 protein. The D gene is left open where the match is weak. The size of a clone is reported for some rows only, either as once, few or many, or as a class for expanded clones.

TRBD2	few	TRBV11-2	TRBJ2-1	TGTGCCAGCAGCTTGTCTAGCGGGTTCTCCTACAATGAGCAGTTCTTC	CASSLSSGFSYNEQFF
NA	NA	TRBV7-2	TRBJ2-1	TGTGCCAGCAGCTTAGAGGGTAGGGAGTCTGAGCAGTTCTTC	CASSLEGRESEQFF
TRBD2	few	TRBV12-3/TRBV12-4	TRBJ2-3	TGTGCCAGCAGTTTTCGGACTAGCGGGGGCTCCACAGATACGCAGTATTTT	CASSFRTSGGSTDTQYF
NA	few	TRBV11-2	TRBJ1-1	TGTGCCAGCAGCTTAGATAATGTCCGCCGGGGGCGAGAGACTGAAGCTTTCTTT	CASSLDNVRRGRETEAFF
NA	many	TRBV21-1	TRBJ1-5	TGTGGCCAGAGGGATGGGGGACAGTGCAATCAGCCCCAGCATTTT	CGQRDGGQCNQPQHF
TRBD1	NA	TRBV4-3	TRBJ1-1	TGCGCCAGCAGCCAAGACCTTGCGGACAGGGTGGGAACTGAAGCTTTCTTT	CASSQDLADRVGTEAFF
NA	few	TRBV11-2	TRBJ2-5	TGTGCCAGCAGCTTATGGGCAGGGCCAGAGACCCAGTACTTC	CASSLWAGPETQYF
TRBD1	NA	TRBV9	TRBJ2-3	TGTGCCAGCAGCGGATTTAGGACAGGGGGAAGGACAGATACGCAGTATTTT	CASSGFRTGGRTDTQYF
NA	NA	TRBV29-1	TRBJ2-1	TGCAGCGTTGAAGAATACGGGCCCTCGGACAATGAGCAGTTCTTC	CSVEEYGPSDNEQFF
TRBD1	few	TRBV7-9	TRBJ1-5	TGTGCCAGCAGCTTAAACGGACAGGGCGTACAGCCCCAGCATTTT	CASSLNGQGVQPQHF
NA	NA	TRBV6-5	TRBJ2-6	TGTGCCAGCAGTTACTCACCCGAGAGCTCTGGGGCCAACGTCCTGACTTTC	CASSYSPESSGANVLTF
NA	many	TRBV6-5	TRBJ1-4	TGTGCCAGCAGTTACTCGAAGGTTGGACAGCAGAGTGAAAAACTGTTTTTT	CASSYSKVGQQSEKLFF
NA	NA	TRBV3-1	TRBJ2-1	TGTGCCAGCAGCCACGCAACTCAGGGACTTCTCAATGAGCAGTTCTTC	CASSHATQGLLNEQFF
NA	NA	TRBV6-2/TRBV6-3	TRBJ1-6	TGTGCCAGCAGTTACACCCCCACCGGACGGTGGGTGAGGTCACCCCTCCACTTT	CASSYTPTGRWVRSPLHF
NA	few	TRBV7-2	TRBJ2-7	TGTGCCAGCAGCTTCCTGGCGACAGGCCCCTACGAGCAGTACTTC	CASSFLATGPYEQYF
NA	few	TRBV29-1	TRBJ2-1	TGCAGCGTCATCCGCCCAGTCCGCGGGGATGAGCAGTTCTTC	CSVIRPVRGDEQFF
NA	few	TRBV10-3	TRBJ2-7	TGTGCCATCAAACCTATGAACTCCTACGAGCAGTACTTC	CAIKPMNSYEQYF
NA	many	TRBV14	TRBJ2-1	TGTGCCAGCAGCCAAGGACAGTACAATGAGCAGTTCTTC	CASSQGQYNEQFF
TRBD2	few	TRBV7-2	TRBJ2-5	TGTGCCAGCAGCTTAGCAGGAATAGCGGGGGAAGAGACCCAGTACTTC	CASSLAGIAGEETQYF
NA	NA	TRBV28	TRBJ2-7	TGTGCCAGCAGGCTTAACCTAGGGGCCGAGCAGTACTTC	CASRLNLGAEQYF
NA	many	TRBV12-3/TRBV12-4	TRBJ2-1	TGTGCCAGCAGTCCGCTAGGCCGCGAGCAGTTCTTC	CASSPLGREQFF
NA	once	TRBV18	TRBJ1-1	TGTGCCAGCTCACCACCCGGCTTGCAGGGGAACACTGAAGCTTTCTTT	CASSPPGLQGNTEAFF
TRBD2	few	TRBV20-1	TRBJ2-1	TGCAGTGCTAGAGATTTGGGCGGGAGGGTGACCTACAATGAGCAGTTCTTC	CSARDLGGRVTYNEQFF
NA	few	TRBV4-3	TRBJ2-7	TGCGCCAGCAGCGGTCGGGACGAGCAGTACTTC	CASSGRDEQYF
NA	NA	TRBV7-9	TRBJ1-2	TGTGCCAGCAGCTTCGAAGGGACTAACTATGGCTACACCTTC	CASSFEGTNYGYTF
NA	few	TRBV3-1	TRBJ2-7	TGTGCCAGCAGCCAACTCCTCAAGGGGTCTACCTACGAGCAGTACTTC	CASSQLLKGSTYEQYF
NA	NA	TRBV29-1	TRBJ2-7	TGCAGCGTTCAGGGGTCTGAACAGTACTTC	CSVQGSEQYF
NA	NA	TRBV2	TRBJ2-5	TGTGCCAGCACCGGTCGGAGGAACATCCAAGAGACCCAGTACTTC	CASTGRRNIQETQYF
TRBD1	NA	TRBV6-5	TRBJ1-6	TGTGCCAGCAGTTGGGACAGAAGAGGTTCACCCCTCCACTTT	CASSWDRRGSPLHF
NA	NA	TRBV6-2/TRBV6-3	TRBJ2-7	TGTGCCAGCAGCCCCGACGTAGTCAGCCACGAGCAGTACTTC	CASSPDVVSHEQYF
NA	few	TRBV10-2	TRBJ2-5	TGCGCCAGCAGTGAGTCCCCGGCCAGGCAGCAAGAGACCCAGTACTTC	CASSESPARQQETQYF
NA	NA	TRBV18	TRBJ1-1	TGTGCCAGCTCACCAAGGGAGAACACTGAAGCTTTCTTT	CASSPRENTEAFF
NA	many	TRBV12-3/TRBV12-4	TRBJ1-5	TGTGCCAGCAGTTTTCAGTGGGGGGCTCGACAGCCCCAGCATTTT	CASSFQWGARQPQHF
NA	few	TRBV7-2	TRBJ1-1	TGTGCCAGCAGCCCAAACACAGGGTTGGCTGAAGCTTTCTTT	CASSPNTGLAEAFF
NA	NA	TRBV12-3/TRBV12-4	TRBJ1-6	TGTGCCAGCAGTTTAGGGCTCGGTTCACCCCTCCACTTT	CASSLGLGSPLHF
TRBD1	few	TRBV30	TRBJ2-1	TGTGCCTCGCGGGCCGTGGACAGGGGCTCCTACAATGAGCAGTTCTTC	CASRAVDRGSYNEQFF
NA	few	TRBV3-1	TRBJ1-5	TGTGCCAGCAGCCAAGGGGGCGGTTGGGCTAATCAGCCCCAGCATTTT	CASSQGGGWANQPQHF
TRBD1	NA	TRBV11-1	TRBJ1-6	TGTGCCAGCAGCCCGCCGGGACAGCCCAATTCACCCCTCCACTTT	CASSPPGQPNSPLHF
NA	NA	TRBV12-3/TRBV12-4	TRBJ2-1	TGTGCCAGCAGTTTTAGTTGGTCCAGGGACAATGAGCAGTTCTTC	CASSFSWSRDNEQFF
NA	few	TRBV7-2	TRBJ1-2	TGTGCCAGCAGCTTAGTAGCGTATTTCACAGACTCCTATGGCTACACCTTC	CASSLVAYFTDSYGYTF
NA	many	TRBV7-3	TRBJ2-1	TGTGCCAGCAGCTTAGGTTGGGGTTACAATGAGCAGTTCTTC	CASSLGWGYNEQFF
TRBD2	many	TRBV5-1	TRBJ2-7	TGCGCCAGCAGCAGAGGGACTAGCGGTGTGGGCGAGCAGTACTTC	CASSRGTSGVGEQYF
NA	few	TRBV20-1	TRBJ2-1	TGCAGTGCTAGAGATCTAAGGAGGGGCCATGAGCAGTTCTTC	CSARDLRRGHEQFF
TRBD1	NA	TRBV12-3/TRBV12-4	TRBJ1-2	TGTGCCAGCAGTTTAGTAGGGGGCAGGGGTCACACCTTC	CASSLVGGRGHTF
NA	many	TRBV5-6	TRBJ2-1	TGTGCCAGCAGCTTGAAGGCGGAGGGGGACCTAAGCAATGAGCAGTTCTTC	CASSLKAEGDLSNEQFF
TRBD2	many	TRBV7-9	TRBJ2-5	TGTGCCAGCAGCTCGGGACTAGCGGGGGGGCCGTCTGAGACCCAGTACTTC	CASSSGLAGGPSETQYF
NA	few	TRBV4-3	TRBJ1-3	TGCGCCAGCAGCCAAGACAGGGATTTAACTGGAAACACCATATATTTT	CASSQDRDLTGNTIYF
NA	few	TRBV9	TRBJ2-5	TGTGCCAGCAGCGTAGACGTCGGCTCGGGGGAGACCCAGTACTTC	CASSVDVGSGETQYF
NA	few	TRBV5-1	TRBJ1-2	TGCGCCAGCAGCTTGGAAGGAGGTGAAAAGCAGGGCTACACCTTC	CASSLEGGEKQGYTF
TRBD1	many	TRBV7-8	TRBJ2-1	TGTGCCAGCAGCCTAGGACAGGGAGGTGCAAAGCAGTTCTTC	CASSLGQGGAKQFF
NA	few	TRBV6-2/TRBV6-3	TRBJ1-5	TGTGCCAGCAGTTACTCGATACAGGCCGGGGCTCAGCCCCAGCATTTT	CASSYSIQAGAQPQHF
TRBD1	many	TRBV5-6	TRBJ2-3	TGTGCCAGCAGTTCTACAGGGGACGGAACAGATACGCAGTATTTT	CASSSTGDGTDTQYF
NA	NA	TRBV29-1	TRBJ2-3	TGCAGCACCGGGGCCTTGGATACGCAGTATTTT	CSTGALDTQYF